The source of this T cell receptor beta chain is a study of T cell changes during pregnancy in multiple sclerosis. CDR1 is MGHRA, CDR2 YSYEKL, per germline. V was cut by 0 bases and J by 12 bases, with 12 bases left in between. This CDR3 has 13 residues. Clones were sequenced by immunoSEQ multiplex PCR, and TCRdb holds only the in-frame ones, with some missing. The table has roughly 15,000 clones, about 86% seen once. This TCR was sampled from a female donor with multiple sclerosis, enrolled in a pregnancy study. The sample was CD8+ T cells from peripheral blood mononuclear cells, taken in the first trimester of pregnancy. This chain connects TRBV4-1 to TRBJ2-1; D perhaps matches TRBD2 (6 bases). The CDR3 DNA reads TGCGCCAGCAGCCAAGATGGGCGGGGATGGCAGTTCTTC. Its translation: CASSQDGRGWQFF.